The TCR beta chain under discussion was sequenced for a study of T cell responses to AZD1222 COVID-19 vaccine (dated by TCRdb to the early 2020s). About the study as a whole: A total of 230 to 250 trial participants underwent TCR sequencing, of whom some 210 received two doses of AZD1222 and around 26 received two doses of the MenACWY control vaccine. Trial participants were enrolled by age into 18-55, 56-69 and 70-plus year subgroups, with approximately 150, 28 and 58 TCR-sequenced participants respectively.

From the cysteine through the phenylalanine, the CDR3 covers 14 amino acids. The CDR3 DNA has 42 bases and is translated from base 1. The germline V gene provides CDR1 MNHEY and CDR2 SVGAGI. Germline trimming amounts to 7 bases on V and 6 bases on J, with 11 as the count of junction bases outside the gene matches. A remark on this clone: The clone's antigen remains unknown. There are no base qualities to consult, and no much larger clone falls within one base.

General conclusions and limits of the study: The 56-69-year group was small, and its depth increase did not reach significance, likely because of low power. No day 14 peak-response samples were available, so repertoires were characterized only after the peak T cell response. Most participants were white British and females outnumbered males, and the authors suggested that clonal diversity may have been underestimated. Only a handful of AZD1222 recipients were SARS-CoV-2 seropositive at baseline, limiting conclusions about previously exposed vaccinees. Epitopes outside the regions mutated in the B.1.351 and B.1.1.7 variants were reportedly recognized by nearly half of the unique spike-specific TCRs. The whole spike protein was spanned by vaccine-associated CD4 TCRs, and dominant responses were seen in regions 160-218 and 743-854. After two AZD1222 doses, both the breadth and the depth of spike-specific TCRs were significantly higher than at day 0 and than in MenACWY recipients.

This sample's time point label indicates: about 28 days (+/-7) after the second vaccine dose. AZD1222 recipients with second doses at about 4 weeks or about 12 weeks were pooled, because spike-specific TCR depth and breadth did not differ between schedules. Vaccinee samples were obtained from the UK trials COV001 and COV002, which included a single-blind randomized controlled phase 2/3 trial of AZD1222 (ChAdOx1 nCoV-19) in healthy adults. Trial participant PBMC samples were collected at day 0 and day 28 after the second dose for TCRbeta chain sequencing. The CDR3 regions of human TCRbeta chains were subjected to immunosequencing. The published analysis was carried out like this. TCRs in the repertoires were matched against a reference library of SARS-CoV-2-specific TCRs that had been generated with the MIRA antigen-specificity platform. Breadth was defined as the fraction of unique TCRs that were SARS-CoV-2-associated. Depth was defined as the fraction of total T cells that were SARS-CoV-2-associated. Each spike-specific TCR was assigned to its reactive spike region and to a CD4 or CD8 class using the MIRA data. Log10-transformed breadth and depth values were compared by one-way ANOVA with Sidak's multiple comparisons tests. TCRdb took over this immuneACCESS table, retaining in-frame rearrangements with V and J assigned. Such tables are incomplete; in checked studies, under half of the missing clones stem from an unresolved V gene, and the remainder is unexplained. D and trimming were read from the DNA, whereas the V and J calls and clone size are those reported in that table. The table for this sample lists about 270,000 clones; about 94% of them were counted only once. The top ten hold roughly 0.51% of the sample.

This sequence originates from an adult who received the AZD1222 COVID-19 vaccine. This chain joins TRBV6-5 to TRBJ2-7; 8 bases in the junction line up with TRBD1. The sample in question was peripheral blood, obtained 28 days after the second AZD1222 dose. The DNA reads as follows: TGTGCCAGCATGGGAGTGACAGGGGTGGCCGAGCAGTACTTC. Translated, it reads CASMGVTGVAEQYF.